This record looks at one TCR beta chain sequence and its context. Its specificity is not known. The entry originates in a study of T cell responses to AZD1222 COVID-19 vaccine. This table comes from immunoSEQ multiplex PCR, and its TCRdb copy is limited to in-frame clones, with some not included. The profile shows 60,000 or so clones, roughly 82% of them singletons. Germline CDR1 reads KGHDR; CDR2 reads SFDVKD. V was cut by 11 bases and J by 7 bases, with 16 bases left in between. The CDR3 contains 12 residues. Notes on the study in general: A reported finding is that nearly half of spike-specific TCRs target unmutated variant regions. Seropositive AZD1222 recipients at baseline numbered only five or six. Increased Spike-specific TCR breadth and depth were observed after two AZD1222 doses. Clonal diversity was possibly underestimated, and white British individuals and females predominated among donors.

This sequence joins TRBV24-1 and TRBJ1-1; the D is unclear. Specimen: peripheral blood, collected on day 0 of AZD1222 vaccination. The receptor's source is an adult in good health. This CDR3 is CAIKSGYGEAFF. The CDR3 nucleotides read TGTGCCATCAAATCTGGGTATGGTGAAGCTTTCTTT.